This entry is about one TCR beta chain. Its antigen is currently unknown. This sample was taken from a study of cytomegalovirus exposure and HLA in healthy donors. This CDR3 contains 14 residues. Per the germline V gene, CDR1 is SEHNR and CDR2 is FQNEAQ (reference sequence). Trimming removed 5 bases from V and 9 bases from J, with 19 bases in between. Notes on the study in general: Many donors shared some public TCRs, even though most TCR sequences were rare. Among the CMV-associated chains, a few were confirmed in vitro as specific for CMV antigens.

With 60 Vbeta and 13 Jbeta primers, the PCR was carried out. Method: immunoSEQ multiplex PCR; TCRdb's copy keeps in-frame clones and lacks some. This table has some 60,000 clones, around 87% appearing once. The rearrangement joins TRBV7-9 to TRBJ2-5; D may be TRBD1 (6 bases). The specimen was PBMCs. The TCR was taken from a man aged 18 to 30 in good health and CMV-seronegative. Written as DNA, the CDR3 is TGTGCCAGCAGCCTACGTGAAGGGGGACCGGCCCAGTACTTC. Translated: CASSLREGGPAQYF.